Sequencing of this TCR beta chain was carried out in a study of blood T cell repertoires in COVID-19. Germline V gene lookup returns CDR1 LGHNA and CDR2 YSLEER. This CDR3 spans 16 amino acids. Trimming removed 0 bases at V and 3 bases at J, with 14 bases between. Profiling relied on immunoSEQ multiplex PCR, and the TCRdb table lists in-frame clones only, not all of them. The repertoire has approximately 170,000 clones, roughly 88% of them found once; the top ten carry around 5%. The gene calls are TRBV4-3 and TRBJ1-1; D may be TRBD1 (6 bases). The source material was peripheral blood. This TCR came from a man aged 18 to 30 with COVID-19, enrolled during active disease. The CDR3 is CASSQDSGGMDTEAFF. CDR3 bases: TGCGCCAGCAGCCAAGATTCGGGGGGCATGGACACTGAAGCTTTCTTT.